The T cell receptor (beta chain) under discussion was sequenced for a study of shared clonotypes between healthy human individuals. Notes on the study in general: It was only blood that was sampled, and tissue repertoires likely differ. What naive subsets generally showed was a larger estimated richness than memory subsets showed. At large depth, rarefaction still showed sorted-subset sequencing to be incomplete.

The data were produced by immunoSEQ multiplex PCR, yet TCRdb's version contains in-frame clones alone and is incomplete. This repertoire shows more than 850,000 clones, 70% to 80% found once; its top ten account for under 0.6%. Comment on this clone: Its antigen remains unidentified.

This sequence originates from a man younger than 35 in good health. Some clones in this sample may be carry-over from other donors' samples. Sequenced input: memory CD4+ T cells from PBMCs. The sample's subset: CD45RA-negative fraction.

CDR3: CASSLSSHTEAFF. The CDR3 DNA reads TGTGCCAGCAGCTTGTCCTCGCACACTGAAGCTTTCTTT. This chain connects TRBV7-2 to TRBJ1-1, with unresolved D. In germline, CDR1 is SGHTA, CDR2 FQGNSA. The CDR3 is 13 residues long. Trimming cost V 3 bases and J 3 bases, with 8 bases left between them.